Here is one T cell receptor (beta chain) with its context. The data were produced by immunoSEQ multiplex PCR, yet TCRdb's version contains in-frame clones alone and is incomplete. The table lists around 250,000 clones, about nine tenths of them singletons. This record belongs to a study of blood T cell repertoires in COVID-19. Allocation to cohorts depended on clinical history reported by the participants. This CDR3 is built from 16 residues. CDR1 and CDR2 (germline): MDHEN, SYDVKM. V was pared by 7 bases and J by 4 bases, with 7 bases of the junction left unmatched. Material for sequencing was PBMCs or T cells enriched from blood (not recorded which). The TCR comes from a man aged 50 to 59 who had been exposed to COVID-19. The J gene is TRBJ2-2, the V gene TRBV28, with 12 positions matching TRBD2. The CDR3 here is CASKSPGLAGTGELFF. CDR3 nucleotides: TGTGCCAGCAAATCCCCGGGACTAGCGGGCACCGGGGAGCTGTTTTTT. Variable domain in full (rest from reference TRBV28 and TRBJ2-2): DVKVTQSSRYLVKRTGEKVFLECVQDMDHENMFWYRQDPGLGLRLIYFSYDVKMKEKGDIPEGYSVSREKKERFSLILESASTNQTSMYLCASKSPGLAGTGELFFGEGSRLTVL.